Listed below are T cell receptor beta chains from one sample, sequenced in a study of early T cells in non-severe SARS-CoV-2 infection. TCRdb re-called the 5' RACE reads with MiXCR, one entry per CDR3 protein. The sample consists of roughly 50,000 distinct CDR3 sequences, approximately 5.7% of them appearing once. Source: whole blood, taken at baseline. These receptor sequences come from an adult who was a healthcare worker with PCR-confirmed SARS-CoV-2 infection or an uninfected control (not recorded which). CDR3s include the opening cysteine and the closing phenylalanine or tryptophan. The D gene is left open where the match is weak. Size values are once, few and many counts, or a class for expanded clones, and some rows have none.

TRBV20-1,NA,many,TRBJ2-7,CSARERAVSYEQYF,TGCAGTGCTAGAGAGAGGGCAGTCTCCTACGAGCAGTACTTC
TRBV6-6,NA,many,TRBJ1-6,CASSYYPPSQRGGSPLHF,TGTGCCAGCAGTTACTACCCTCCCTCCCAACGGGGAGGATCACCCCTCCACTTT
TRBV5-4,TRBD1,few,TRBJ2-3,CASTRGPPGQGAETDTQYF,TGTGCCAGCACTAGGGGACCGCCGGGACAGGGGGCGGAGACAGATACGCAGTATTTT
TRBV6-2/TRBV6-3,NA,many,TRBJ2-2,CASSYSVVQGELFF,TGTGCCAGCAGTTACTCGGTAGTCCAAGGGGAGCTGTTTTTT
TRBV20-1,NA,medium-sized,TRBJ2-5,CSAMGRLAGQETQYF,TGCAGTGCTATGGGACGTTTGGCGGGGCAAGAGACCCAGTACTTC
TRBV14,NA,NA,TRBJ1-4,CASSQDPIPGQLFF,TGTGCCAGCAGCCAAGACCCGATTCCGGGGCAACTGTTTTTT
TRBV2,NA,many,TRBJ2-3,CASSGTPPPGVRTDTQYF,TGTGCCAGCAGTGGGACGCCTCCTCCCGGGGTGCGCACAGATACGCAGTATTTT
TRBV6-2/TRBV6-3,TRBD2,many,TRBJ2-7,CASNIGTNGVHF,TGTGCCAGCAATATCGGGACTAATGGCGTGCACTTC
TRBV3-1,NA,many,TRBJ2-2,CASSQGARGANTGELFF,TGTGCCAGCAGCCAAGGTGCCAGGGGGGCGAACACCGGGGAGCTGTTTTTT
TRBV5-5,NA,few,TRBJ2-2,CASTQEGANTGELFF,TGTGCCAGCACCCAGGAGGGGGCGAACACCGGGGAGCTGTTTTTT
TRBV5-1,NA,few,TRBJ2-5,CASSLDGRGTETQYF,TGCGCCAGCAGCTTGGACGGTCGCGGGACTGAGACCCAGTACTTC
TRBV28,NA,many,TRBJ2-3,CASSLALGWPPDTQYF,TGTGCCAGCAGTTTGGCCCTGGGTTGGCCCCCAGATACGCAGTATTTT
TRBV20-1,TRBD1,NA,TRBJ2-4,CSARADRGIQYF,TGCAGTGCTAGAGCCGACAGGGGGATTCAGTACTTC
TRBV10-3,NA,NA,TRBJ2-5,CAISERGETQYF,TGTGCCATCAGTGAGCGGGGCGAGACCCAGTACTTC
TRBV20-1,NA,NA,TRBJ1-5,CSARDRALNQPQHF,TGCAGTGCTAGAGATCGAGCCTTAAATCAGCCCCAGCATTTT
TRBV29-1,TRBD2,few,TRBJ2-3,CSVGGTSTGTDTQYF,TGCAGCGTGGGGGGGACTAGCACTGGCACAGATACGCAGTATTTT
TRBV4-1,NA,few,TRBJ2-3,CASSQVSVGGISTDTQYF,TGCGCCAGCAGCCAAGTCTCGGTTGGAGGGATTAGCACAGATACGCAGTATTTT
TRBV29-1,TRBD2,many,TRBJ2-1,CSVEGAGGRGYNEQFF,TGCAGCGTTGAAGGAGCTGGCGGGAGAGGCTACAATGAGCAGTTCTTC
TRBV7-9,TRBD2,few,TRBJ2-5,CASSPAQAGGEETQYF,TGTGCCAGCAGCCCAGCTCAAGCGGGGGGGGAAGAGACCCAGTACTTC
TRBV29-1,TRBD1,many,TRBJ2-5,CSVWGQGQETQYF,TGCAGCGTTTGGGGACAGGGCCAAGAGACCCAGTACTTC
TRBV6-1,NA,NA,TRBJ2-5,CASSEVWGGRETQYF,TGTGCCAGCAGTGAAGTATGGGGAGGAAGAGAGACCCAGTACTTC
TRBV30,NA,many,TRBJ1-2,CAWSVMGSTYYGYTF,TGTGCCTGGAGCGTGATGGGCAGCACCTACTATGGCTACACCTTC
TRBV5-1,NA,NA,TRBJ1-3,CASSLQATVGNTIYF,TGCGCCAGCAGCTTACAGGCCACCGTGGGGAACACCATATATTTT
TRBV20-1,NA,NA,TRBJ2-4,CSARDLAVTKNIQYF,TGCAGTGCTAGAGACCTAGCAGTTACCAAAAACATTCAGTACTTC
TRBV25-1,NA,many,TRBJ2-2,CASSDGRDTGELFF,TGTGCCAGCAGTGATGGCAGGGACACCGGGGAGCTGTTTTTT
TRBV20-1,NA,many,TRBJ1-1,CSARNPVTEAFF,TGCAGTGCTAGAAATCCGGTCACTGAAGCTTTCTTT
TRBV4-2,TRBD2,few,TRBJ2-2,CASSQDTGGRTGELFF,TGTGCCAGCAGCCAAGATACGGGAGGACGGACCGGGGAGCTGTTTTTT
TRBV7-2,TRBD2,many,TRBJ2-7,CASSLETSGVYEQYF,TGTGCCAGCAGCTTAGAGACTAGCGGGGTCTACGAGCAGTACTTC
TRBV14,TRBD1,many,TRBJ2-3,CASSLRTPGQGRDTQYF,TGTGCCAGCAGCCTCCGAACCCCGGGACAGGGCAGAGATACGCAGTATTTT
TRBV5-1,NA,many,TRBJ2-5,CASSLGLLGETQYF,TGCGCCAGCAGCCTAGGCCTCCTAGGGGAGACCCAGTACTTC
TRBV5-5,TRBD1,many,TRBJ2-1,CASSLETGRYNEQFF,TGTGCCAGCAGCTTGGAGACAGGGCGTTACAATGAGCAGTTCTTC
TRBV3-1,NA,NA,TRBJ1-1,CASSQRTVNTEAFF,TGTGCCAGCAGCCAAAGGACCGTCAACACTGAAGCTTTCTTT
TRBV19,TRBD1,many,TRBJ1-5,CASSTRTGSNQPQHF,TGTGCCAGTAGTACTAGGACAGGGAGCAATCAGCCCCAGCATTTT
TRBV15,TRBD1,many,TRBJ2-7,CATSSLGQGLTTYEQYF,TGTGCCACCAGCTCCTTGGGACAGGGCCTAACTACCTACGAGCAGTACTTC
TRBV28,NA,few,TRBJ2-1,CASNGQLRHEQFF,TGTGCCAGCAATGGACAGCTACGGCATGAGCAGTTCTTC
TRBV5-4,TRBD2,NA,TRBJ2-1,CASSPKAGEYNEQFF,TGTGCCAGCAGCCCCAAAGCGGGAGAGTACAATGAGCAGTTCTTC
TRBV4-2,NA,many,TRBJ2-7,CASSPGPGYEQYF,TGTGCCAGCAGCCCGGGACCGGGCTACGAGCAGTACTTC
TRBV18,NA,many,TRBJ2-5,CASSRAGETQYF,TGTGCCAGCTCACGGGCAGGCGAGACCCAGTACTTC
TRBV28,TRBD1,NA,TRBJ2-7,CASSIVTGFHEQYF,TGTGCCAGCAGTATCGTGACAGGGTTCCACGAGCAGTACTTC
TRBV29-1,TRBD2,NA,TRBJ2-3,CSVRAGGTDTQYF,TGCAGCGTTAGGGCGGGAGGCACAGATACGCAGTATTTT
TRBV5-4,TRBD1,many,TRBJ2-1,CASSPDRGHEQFF,TGTGCCAGCAGTCCGGACAGGGGACATGAGCAGTTCTTC
TRBV5-1,NA,few,TRBJ2-1,CASTEGTAPPNEQFF,TGCGCCAGCACAGAAGGGACCGCTCCCCCCAATGAGCAGTTCTTC
TRBV20-1,NA,NA,TRBJ1-1,CSALRGRGTEAFF,TGCAGTGCTCTCAGGGGTCGGGGCACTGAAGCTTTCTTT
TRBV5-4,TRBD1,few,TRBJ1-6,CASSLEPGGFTSPLHF,TGTGCCAGCAGCTTGGAGCCAGGGGGGTTTACTTCACCCCTCCACTTT
TRBV18,NA,few,TRBJ2-3,CASSPRTLRMKDTQYF,TGTGCCAGCTCACCACGGACGCTAAGGATGAAAGATACGCAGTATTTT
TRBV28,TRBD2,many,TRBJ2-3,CASSLGEGRDTQYF,TGTGCCAGCAGTTTGGGGGAGGGACGTGATACGCAGTATTTT
TRBV27,TRBD1,NA,TRBJ2-2,CASSRRQGMAGELFF,TGTGCCAGCAGTCGAAGACAGGGAATGGCCGGGGAGCTGTTTTTT
TRBV18,TRBD2,many,TRBJ2-3,CASSLPGLGTQYF,TGTGCCAGCTCACTTCCGGGACTAGGTACGCAGTATTTT
TRBV7-8,TRBD2,many,TRBJ2-1,CASSHTSGSGNEQFF,TGTGCCAGCAGCCACACTAGCGGGAGTGGCAATGAGCAGTTCTTC
TRBV12-3/TRBV12-4,NA,NA,TRBJ1-1,CASSYGGINTEAFF,TGTGCCAGCAGTTACGGGGGGATCAACACTGAAGCTTTCTTT
TRBV27,NA,NA,TRBJ2-1,CASSSVGSGTEQFF,TGTGCCAGCAGTTCTGTAGGTTCGGGGACTGAGCAGTTCTTC
TRBV4-1,TRBD2,many,TRBJ2-7,CASSQEGLGGSGDEQYF,TGCGCCAGCAGCCAAGAGGGATTGGGCGGGAGCGGGGACGAGCAGTACTTC
TRBV27,NA,NA,TRBJ1-1,CASSLSSRGANTEAFF,TGTGCCAGCAGTTTATCGAGTCGGGGGGCGAACACTGAAGCTTTCTTT
TRBV3-1,TRBD1,NA,TRBJ2-4,CASSSDRGKNIQYF,TGTGCCAGCAGCTCCGACAGGGGGAAAAACATTCAGTACTTC
TRBV29-1,TRBD1,NA,TRBJ2-1,CSVEDDRDRHQFF,TGCAGCGTTGAAGATGACAGGGATCGACATCAGTTCTTC
TRBV7-2,TRBD2,NA,TRBJ2-1,CASSFLAGGPYNEQFF,TGTGCCAGCAGCTTCCTAGCGGGAGGGCCGTACAATGAGCAGTTCTTC
TRBV7-3,NA,few,TRBJ2-2,CASSLRDTGELFF,TGTGCCAGCAGCTTACGGGATACCGGGGAGCTGTTTTTT
TRBV28,NA,many,TRBJ2-3,CASSLLGAGSTDTQYF,TGTGCCAGCAGCCTCCTGGGTGCGGGTAGCACAGATACGCAGTATTTT
TRBV10-3,TRBD1,NA,TRBJ2-4,CAISADRGPLAKNIQYF,TGTGCCATCAGCGCCGACAGGGGGCCTCTAGCCAAAAACATTCAGTACTTC
TRBV5-1,TRBD2,NA,TRBJ2-3,CASTGTRKPRGADTQYF,TGCGCCAGTACCGGGACTAGGAAACCAAGGGGCGCAGATACGCAGTATTTT